These 9 T cell receptor beta chains share one sample of origin, sequenced in a study of T cell repertoires in cytomegalovirus infection. MiXCR, applied by TCRdb to the reads, yields one record per CDR3 protein. The sample lists approximately 130,000 distinct CDR3 sequences, 20% to 30% occurring once. No cognate antigen is known for these TCRs. The sequenced sample was PBMCs, sequenced either directly or after in vitro stimulation (not recorded which). These receptors all come from a human donor in good health (CMV status not recorded). Some clones in this sample may be carry-over from other donors' samples.

The sample holds a few counts of this clonotype. The CDR3 DNA reads TGTGCCACCAGCGATGATACCTTGCTTACCTACAATGAGCAGTTCTTC. The encoded protein is CATSDDTLLTYNEQFF. This chain connects TRBV15 to TRBJ2-1; no firm D call. Germline assignment: CDR1 LNHNV and CDR2 YYDKDF (reference sequence). The CDR3 is 16 residues long. Trimming removed 5 bases from V and 2 bases from J, with 16 bases in between.

This clonotype was seen many times. J is TRBJ1-2 and V is TRBV19, with no clear D. Germline V gene lookup returns CDR1 LNHDA and CDR2 SQIVND (reference sequence). The CDR3 sequence is 13 residues long. V lost 6 bases and J lost 4, with 12 bases in between. CDR3 nucleotides: TGTGCCAGTAGGGAAGGTAATGGCTATGGCTACACCTTC. This encodes CASREGNGYGYTF.

This clonotype has only a few counts. The chain uses TRBV7-3 and TRBJ2-5, with D possibly TRBD1 on 5 matching bases. V gave up 5 bases and J gave up 4 bases, with 23 bases separating them. This CDR3 contains 17 residues. Germline lookup yields CDR1 SGHTA and CDR2 FQGTGA. The DNA of the CDR3 is TGTGCCAGCAGCATAGGCGGAATGGGGTTCACAGGAGAGACCCAGTACTTC. Protein product: CASSIGGMGFTGETQYF. Full variable domain (remainder filled in from reference TRBV7-3 and TRBJ2-5): GAGVSQTPSNKVTEKGKYVELRCDPISGHTALYWYRQSLGQGPEFLIYFQGTGAADDSGLPNDRFFAVRPEGSVSTLKIQRTERGDSAVYLCASSIGGMGFTGETQYFGPGTRLLVL.

The chain combines TRBV20-1 with TRBJ2-7; 10 nucleotides align to TRBD2. Germline V gives CDR1 DFQATT, CDR2 SNEGSKA (reference sequence). This CDR3 comprises 13 residues. Germline trimming cut 3 bases from V and 3 bases from J; bases unmatched to any gene: 2. CDR3 in amino acids: CSASGLADYEQYF. As DNA, the CDR3 is TGCAGTGCTAGCGGACTAGCGGACTACGAGCAGTACTTC.

This clonotype was counted between two and nine times. J is TRBJ2-1 and V is TRBV5-4; 11 bases are a match to TRBD2. CDR3 size: 16 residues. With V trimmed by 0 bases and J by 2 bases, 1 base remained unmatched. Looked up from germline, CDR1 is SGHNT and CDR2 is YYREEE (reference sequence). The CDR3 DNA sequence: TGTGCCAGCAGCTTGGGGACTAGCGGGCCCTACAATGAGCAGTTCTTC. This gives the protein CASSLGTSGPYNEQFF.

The chain recombines TRBV7-2 with TRBJ2-1; D tentatively reads TRBD1 or TRBD2 (7 bases each). V lost 5 bases, J lost 0 bases, and 23 bases lay in between. The CDR3 contains 19 residues. Germline CDR1 is SGHTA and CDR2 is FQGNSA. The CDR3 sequence: CASSPGGGQGLSSYNEQFF. DNA of the CDR3: TGTGCCAGCAGCCCAGGGGGGGGGCAGGGGTTAAGCTCCTACAATGAGCAGTTCTTC.

This clonotype was counted many times. The V gene is TRBV7-2, the J gene TRBJ2-7, with TRBD2 matching 9 bases. The length of the CDR3 is 16 residues. The V and J ends lost 0 bases and 3 bases, in that order; junction bases with no gene match: 6. Germline V CDR1 and CDR2: SGHTA, FQGNSA. This CDR3 reads CASSLAASGNLYEQYF. CDR3 coding DNA: TGTGCCAGCAGCTTAGCTGCTAGCGGGAACCTCTACGAGCAGTACTTC.

The chain recombines TRBV5-4 with TRBJ2-1, with TRBD2 identical over 7 bases. Germline V CDR1 and CDR2: SGHNT, YYREEE (reference sequence). J was trimmed by 1 base and V by 0 bases; bases with no gene match: 10. The CDR3 has 18 amino acids. CDR3 loop: CASSLGEGSARSYNEQFF. As DNA, the CDR3 is TGTGCCAGCAGCTTGGGGGAGGGGAGCGCGAGATCCTACAATGAGCAGTTCTTC.

This clonotype has a handful of counts. The rearrangement links TRBV28 to TRBJ1-1, with a tentative D call TRBD1 (5 bases). Trimming removed 7 bases at V and 6 bases at J, with 12 bases between. This CDR3 contains 12 residues. CDR1 is MDHEN, CDR2 SYDVKM, per germline. The CDR3 reads CASTPWGSEAFF. Here the CDR3 DNA reads TGTGCCAGCACTCCCTGGGGGTCTGAAGCTTTCTTT.